A selection of T cell receptor beta chains follows, all from one sample in a study of beta chain features in type 1 diabetes. Sequenced by immunoSEQ multiplex PCR; TCRdb stores in-frame clones only, minus some. The table lists 640,000 or so clones, over 13% of them singletons, with 0.03% to 0.045% in the top ten. Sequences were obtained from naive CD4+ T cells from blood. These receptor sequences come from a young man with type 1 diabetes. Each CDR3 is given with its conserved first and last residue. Each record gives: V gene, clone size, J gene, D gene, CDR3 protein, CDR3 DNA. A D gene is named only where the DNA matches it firmly. Clone size appears in some rows only: once, few, many, or a class for an expanded clone.

v_gene: TRBV9
abundance: once
j_gene: TRBJ1-2
d_gene: .
CDR3aa: CASSVASRKNYGYTF
CDR3nt: TGTGCCAGCAGCGTAGCTAGTCGCAAAAACTATGGCTACACCTTC

v_gene: TRBV11-1
abundance: .
j_gene: TRBJ2-7
d_gene: TRBD1
CDR3aa: CASSQGGTGTPYEQYF
CDR3nt: TGTGCCAGCAGCCAAGGGGGGACAGGGACCCCCTACGAGCAGTACTTC

v_gene: TRBV30
abundance: .
j_gene: TRBJ1-4
d_gene: TRBD1
CDR3aa: CAWSQGVEKLFF
CDR3nt: TGTGCCTGGAGTCAGGGGGTTGAAAAACTGTTTTTT

v_gene: TRBV19
abundance: few
j_gene: TRBJ2-7
d_gene: TRBD2
CDR3aa: CASSIWEGGTYEQYF
CDR3nt: TGTGCCAGTAGTATTTGGGAGGGCGGAACCTACGAGCAGTACTTC

v_gene: TRBV5-1
abundance: .
j_gene: TRBJ2-4
d_gene: TRBD1
CDR3aa: CASTPGQGLTAKNIQYF
CDR3nt: TGCGCCAGCACCCCGGGACAGGGGTTGACAGCCAAAAACATTCAGTACTTC

v_gene: TRBV5-1
abundance: .
j_gene: TRBJ2-7
d_gene: TRBD1
CDR3aa: CASSRGTDETYEQYF
CDR3nt: TGCGCCAGCAGCAGAGGGACAGACGAGACCTACGAGCAGTACTTC

v_gene: TRBV5-6
abundance: .
j_gene: TRBJ2-3
d_gene: .
CDR3aa: CASSPSDSSTDTQYF
CDR3nt: TGTGCCAGCAGCCCATCGGACTCTAGCACAGATACGCAGTATTTT

v_gene: TRBV7-8
abundance: .
j_gene: TRBJ2-4
d_gene: .
CDR3aa: CASSFQEGAGAKNIQYF
CDR3nt: TGTGCCAGCAGCTTCCAGGAGGGGGCCGGGGCCAAAAACATTCAGTACTTC

v_gene: TRBV30
abundance: .
j_gene: TRBJ1-2
d_gene: .
CDR3aa: CAWRERQATPSGGYTF
CDR3nt: TGTGCCTGGAGGGAACGACAGGCCACCCCGTCCGGTGGCTACACCTTC

v_gene: TRBV6-5
abundance: .
j_gene: TRBJ2-7
d_gene: TRBD1
CDR3aa: CASSFDDRGVGEQYF
CDR3nt: TGTGCCAGCAGTTTTGATGACAGGGGAGTAGGCGAGCAGTACTTC

v_gene: TRBV5-1
abundance: .
j_gene: TRBJ2-3
d_gene: .
CDR3aa: CASSPRPGTLGGTQYF
CDR3nt: TGCGCCAGCAGTCCACGACCCGGGACCCTCGGGGGTACGCAGTATTTT

v_gene: TRBV5-1
abundance: .
j_gene: TRBJ2-5
d_gene: TRBD2
CDR3aa: CASSLGIAGGSGETQYF
CDR3nt: TGCGCCAGCAGCTTGGGGATAGCGGGAGGTAGCGGCGAGACCCAGTACTTC

v_gene: TRBV7-6
abundance: .
j_gene: TRBJ2-7
d_gene: .
CDR3aa: CASSFRGGHADEQYF
CDR3nt: TGTGCCAGCAGCTTTCGCGGGGGACACGCGGACGAGCAGTACTTC

v_gene: TRBV6-6
abundance: .
j_gene: TRBJ2-7
d_gene: .
CDR3aa: CASLSGDPDGDEQYF
CDR3nt: TGTGCCAGCCTCTCCGGGGACCCTGACGGGGACGAGCAGTACTTC

v_gene: TRBV5-6
abundance: few
j_gene: TRBJ1-1
d_gene: .
CDR3aa: CASSLGLQGSEAFF
CDR3nt: TGTGCCAGCAGCTTGGGTTTGCAAGGGTCTGAAGCTTTCTTT

v_gene: TRBV11-2
abundance: few
j_gene: TRBJ2-5
d_gene: .
CDR3aa: CASSLGLRETQYF
CDR3nt: TGTGCCAGCAGCTTAGGGCTCCGGGAGACCCAGTACTTC

v_gene: TRBV18
abundance: few
j_gene: TRBJ2-7
d_gene: TRBD1
CDR3aa: CASSTDRTEQYF
CDR3nt: TGTGCCAGCTCAACGGACAGGACCGAGCAGTACTTC

v_gene: TRBV10-3
abundance: few
j_gene: TRBJ2-5
d_gene: TRBD2
CDR3aa: CATSSGLAAQETQYF
CDR3nt: TGTGCCACGTCGTCGGGACTAGCGGCGCAAGAGACCCAGTACTTC

v_gene: TRBV25-1
abundance: few
j_gene: TRBJ1-1
d_gene: TRBD1
CDR3aa: CASSPPGQGGAFF
CDR3nt: TGTGCCAGCAGTCCGCCGGGACAGGGGGGAGCTTTCTTT

v_gene: TRBV11-2
abundance: .
j_gene: TRBJ2-3
d_gene: TRBD1
CDR3aa: CASNIKTGTVADTQYF
CDR3nt: TGTGCCAGCAACATCAAGACAGGGACAGTGGCAGATACGCAGTATTTT

v_gene: TRBV9
abundance: few
j_gene: TRBJ2-7
d_gene: .
CDR3aa: CASSVYTGEQYF
CDR3nt: TGTGCCAGCAGCGTTTATACCGGCGAGCAGTACTTC

v_gene: TRBV6-5
abundance: .
j_gene: TRBJ2-3
d_gene: .
CDR3aa: CASSYQGIGDTQYF
CDR3nt: TGTGCCAGCAGTTACCAGGGGATTGGAGATACGCAGTATTTT

v_gene: TRBV9
abundance: .
j_gene: TRBJ1-1
d_gene: .
CDR3aa: CASSVDGGRTEAFF
CDR3nt: TGTGCCAGCAGCGTAGATGGGGGGCGGACTGAAGCTTTCTTT

v_gene: TRBV28
abundance: few
j_gene: TRBJ2-1
d_gene: .
CDR3aa: CASIPLGALGGDNEQFF
CDR3nt: TGTGCCAGCATTCCCCTTGGGGCCCTTGGAGGGGACAATGAGCAGTTCTTC

v_gene: TRBV28
abundance: .
j_gene: TRBJ2-7
d_gene: .
CDR3aa: CASSPVLGGTYEQYF
CDR3nt: TGTGCCAGCAGCCCCGTCTTAGGGGGGACCTACGAGCAGTACTTC

v_gene: TRBV7-8
abundance: few
j_gene: TRBJ1-2
d_gene: .
CDR3aa: CASSERAPGDGYTF
CDR3nt: TGTGCCAGCAGCGAAAGGGCACCGGGCGATGGCTACACCTTC

v_gene: TRBV29-1
abundance: .
j_gene: TRBJ1-2
d_gene: .
CDR3aa: CSVRRLTNYGYTF
CDR3nt: TGCAGCGTCAGAAGGCTTACTAACTATGGCTACACCTTC

v_gene: TRBV2
abundance: few
j_gene: TRBJ1-1
d_gene: .
CDR3aa: CASRGVAGTEAFF
CDR3nt: TGTGCCAGCAGAGGGGTGGCGGGCACTGAAGCTTTCTTT

v_gene: TRBV7-2
abundance: few
j_gene: TRBJ1-5
d_gene: .
CDR3aa: CASSQRVSGGSQPQHF
CDR3nt: TGTGCCAGCAGCCAGCGAGTGTCCGGGGGAAGTCAGCCCCAGCATTTT

v_gene: TRBV30
abundance: .
j_gene: TRBJ1-2
d_gene: .
CDR3aa: CAWSPPGHATDTF
CDR3nt: TGTGCCTGGAGTCCACCGGGACACGCCACGGACACCTTC

v_gene: TRBV7-2
abundance: few
j_gene: TRBJ1-1
d_gene: TRBD1
CDR3aa: CASSFGQGWNTEAFF
CDR3nt: TGTGCCAGCAGCTTCGGACAGGGTTGGAACACTGAAGCTTTCTTT

v_gene: TRBV4-3
abundance: .
j_gene: TRBJ1-6
d_gene: .
CDR3aa: CASSQDPEVGPNSPLHF
CDR3nt: TGCGCCAGCAGCCAGGACCCTGAAGTTGGGCCAAATTCACCCCTCCACTTT

v_gene: TRBV7-2
abundance: .
j_gene: TRBJ1-1
d_gene: .
CDR3aa: CASSLLTGLVEAFF
CDR3nt: TGTGCCAGCAGCTTACTTACAGGGTTGGTTGAAGCTTTCTTT

v_gene: TRBV9
abundance: .
j_gene: TRBJ2-1
d_gene: .
CDR3aa: CASSVLHYNEQFF
CDR3nt: TGTGCCAGCAGCGTCCTGCACTACAATGAGCAGTTCTTC

v_gene: TRBV4-3
abundance: few
j_gene: TRBJ1-6
d_gene: .
CDR3aa: CASSQVRGRVGSPLHF
CDR3nt: TGCGCCAGCAGCCAAGTACGGGGGCGAGTCGGTTCACCCCTCCACTTT

v_gene: TRBV28
abundance: few
j_gene: TRBJ2-3
d_gene: TRBD2
CDR3aa: CASSLSAGGTDTQYF
CDR3nt: TGTGCCAGCAGTTTATCAGCGGGGGGTACAGATACGCAGTATTTT

v_gene: TRBV2
abundance: few
j_gene: TRBJ2-3
d_gene: TRBD2
CDR3aa: CATAPGLVPDTQYF
CDR3nt: TGTGCCACTGCTCCGGGACTAGTCCCAGATACGCAGTATTTT

v_gene: TRBV6-6
abundance: few
j_gene: TRBJ1-2
d_gene: .
CDR3aa: CASSYDRGIYGYTF
CDR3nt: TGTGCCAGCAGTTACGACCGGGGAATCTATGGCTACACCTTC

v_gene: TRBV11-2
abundance: .
j_gene: TRBJ2-1
d_gene: TRBD2
CDR3aa: CASSSRLAGYNEQFF
CDR3nt: TGTGCCAGCAGCTCCCGACTAGCGGGGTACAATGAGCAGTTCTTC

v_gene: TRBV20-1
abundance: few
j_gene: TRBJ2-7
d_gene: .
CDR3aa: CSAASPYEQYF
CDR3nt: TGCAGTGCCGCCTCCCCCTACGAGCAGTACTTC

v_gene: TRBV12-5
abundance: few
j_gene: TRBJ2-1
d_gene: TRBD2
CDR3aa: CASGQGGTSIYNEQFF
CDR3nt: TGTGCTAGTGGTCAGGGAGGGACTTCGATCTACAATGAGCAGTTCTTC

v_gene: TRBV30
abundance: .
j_gene: TRBJ2-5
d_gene: .
CDR3aa: CAWTAGQETQYF
CDR3nt: TGTGCCTGGACGGCAGGTCAAGAGACCCAGTACTTC

v_gene: TRBV7-2
abundance: few
j_gene: TRBJ1-1
d_gene: .
CDR3aa: CASSLASEAFF
CDR3nt: TGTGCCAGCAGCTTAGCCTCTGAAGCTTTCTTT

v_gene: TRBV2
abundance: few
j_gene: TRBJ1-5
d_gene: .
CDR3aa: CASSDRGGQPQHF
CDR3nt: TGTGCCAGCAGTGACAGGGGAGGACAGCCCCAGCATTTT

v_gene: TRBV25-1
abundance: .
j_gene: TRBJ2-1
d_gene: TRBD1
CDR3aa: CASLQDRKYNEQFF
CDR3nt: TGTGCCAGCCTCCAGGACAGGAAATACAATGAGCAGTTCTTC

v_gene: TRBV30
abundance: few
j_gene: TRBJ1-1
d_gene: TRBD1
CDR3aa: CAVDRGANTEAFF
CDR3nt: TGTGCCGTAGACAGGGGGGCGAACACTGAAGCTTTCTTT

v_gene: TRBV30
abundance: few
j_gene: TRBJ2-5
d_gene: .
CDR3aa: CAWSVGQETQYF
CDR3nt: TGTGCCTGGAGTGTAGGGCAAGAGACCCAGTACTTC

v_gene: TRBV2
abundance: few
j_gene: TRBJ2-7
d_gene: .
CDR3aa: CASSGISREDEQYF
CDR3nt: TGTGCCAGCAGTGGGATTAGTAGGGAAGACGAGCAGTACTTC